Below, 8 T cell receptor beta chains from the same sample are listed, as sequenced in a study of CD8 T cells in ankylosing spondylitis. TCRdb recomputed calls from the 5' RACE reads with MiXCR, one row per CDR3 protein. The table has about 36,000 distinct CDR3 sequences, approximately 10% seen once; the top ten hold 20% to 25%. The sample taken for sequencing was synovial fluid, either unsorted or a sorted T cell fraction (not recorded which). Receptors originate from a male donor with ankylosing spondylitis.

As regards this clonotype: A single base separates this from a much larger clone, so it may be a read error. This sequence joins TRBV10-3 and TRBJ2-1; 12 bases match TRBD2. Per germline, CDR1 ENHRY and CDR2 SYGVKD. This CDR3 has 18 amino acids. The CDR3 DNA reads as TGTGCCATCAGTGCCGGGACTAGCGGGTCTTTCTCCTCCAATGAGCAGTTCTTC. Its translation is CAISAGTSGSFSSNEQFF.

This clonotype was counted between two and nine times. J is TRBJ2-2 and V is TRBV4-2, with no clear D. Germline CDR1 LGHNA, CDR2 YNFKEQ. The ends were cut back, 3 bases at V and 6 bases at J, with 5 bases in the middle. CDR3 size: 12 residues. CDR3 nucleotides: TGTGCCAGCAGCCACGGTCCCGGGGAGCTGTTTTTT. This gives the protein CASSHGPGELFF.

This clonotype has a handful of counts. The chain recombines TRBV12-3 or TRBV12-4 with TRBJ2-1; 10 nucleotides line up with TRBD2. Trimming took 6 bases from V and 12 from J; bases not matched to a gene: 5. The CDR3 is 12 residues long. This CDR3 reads CASSRTSGSQFF. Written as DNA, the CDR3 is TGTGCCAGCAGCCGGACTAGCGGCTCGCAGTTCTTC.

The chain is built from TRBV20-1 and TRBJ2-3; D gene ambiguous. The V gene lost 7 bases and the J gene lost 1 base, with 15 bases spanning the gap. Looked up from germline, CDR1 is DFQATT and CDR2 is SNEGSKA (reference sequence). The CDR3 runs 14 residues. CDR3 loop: CSVHLGSGTDTQYF. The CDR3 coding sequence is TGCAGTGTTCATCTCGGCAGCGGCACAGATACGCAGTATTTT.

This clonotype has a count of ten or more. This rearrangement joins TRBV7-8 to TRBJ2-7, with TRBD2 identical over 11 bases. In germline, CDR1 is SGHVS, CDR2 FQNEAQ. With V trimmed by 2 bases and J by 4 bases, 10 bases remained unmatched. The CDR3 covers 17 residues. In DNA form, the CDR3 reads TGTGCCAGCAGCTTACCAAGCGGTTCTAGCGGGAGGTACGAGCAGTACTTC. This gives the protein CASSLPSGSSGRYEQYF.

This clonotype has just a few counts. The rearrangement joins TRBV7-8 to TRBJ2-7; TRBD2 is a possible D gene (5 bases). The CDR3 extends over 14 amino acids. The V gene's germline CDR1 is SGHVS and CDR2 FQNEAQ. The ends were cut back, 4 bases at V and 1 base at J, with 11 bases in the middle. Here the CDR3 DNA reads TGTGCCAGCAGCTCCAACGGGGTGTCCTACGAGCAGTACTTC. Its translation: CASSSNGVSYEQYF.

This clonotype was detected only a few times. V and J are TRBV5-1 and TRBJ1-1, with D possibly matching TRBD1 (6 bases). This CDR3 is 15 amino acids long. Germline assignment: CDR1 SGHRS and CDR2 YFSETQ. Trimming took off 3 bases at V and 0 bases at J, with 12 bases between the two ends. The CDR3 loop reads CASSSRTELNTEAFF. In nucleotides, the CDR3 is TGCGCCAGCAGCTCGCGGACAGAGCTGAACACTGAAGCTTTCTTT.

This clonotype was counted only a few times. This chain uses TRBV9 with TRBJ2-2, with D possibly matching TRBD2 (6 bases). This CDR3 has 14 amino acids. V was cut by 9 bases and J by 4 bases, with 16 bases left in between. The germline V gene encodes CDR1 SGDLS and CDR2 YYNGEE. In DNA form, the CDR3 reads TGTGCCACCGGGGACGGGAGCGTCACCGGGGAGCTGTTTTTT. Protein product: CATGDGSVTGELFF.